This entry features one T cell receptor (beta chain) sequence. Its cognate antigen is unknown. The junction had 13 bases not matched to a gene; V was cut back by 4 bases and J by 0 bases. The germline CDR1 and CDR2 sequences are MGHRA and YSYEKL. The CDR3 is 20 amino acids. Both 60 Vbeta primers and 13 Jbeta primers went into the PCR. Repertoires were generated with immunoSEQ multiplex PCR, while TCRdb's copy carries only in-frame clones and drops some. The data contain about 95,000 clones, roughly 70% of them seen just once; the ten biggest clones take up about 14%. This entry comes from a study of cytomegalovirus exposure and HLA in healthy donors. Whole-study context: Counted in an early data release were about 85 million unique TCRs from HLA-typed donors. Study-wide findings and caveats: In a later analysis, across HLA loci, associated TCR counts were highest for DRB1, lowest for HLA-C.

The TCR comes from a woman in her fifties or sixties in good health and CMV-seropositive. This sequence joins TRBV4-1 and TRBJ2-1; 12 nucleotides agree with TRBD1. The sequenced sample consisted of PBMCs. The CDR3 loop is CASSRVRWDRGRFSYNEQFF. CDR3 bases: TGCGCCAGCAGCCGAGTAAGATGGGACAGGGGGCGATTCTCCTACAATGAGCAGTTCTTC.